This is a list of T cell receptor beta chains from one sample in a study of shared clonotypes between healthy human individuals. The repertoire was sequenced with immunoSEQ multiplex PCR; TCRdb's copy has only in-frame clones and lacks some. The data show roughly 2.5 million clones, with around 90% seen just once and over 0.12% held by the top ten. The sequenced sample was naive CD4+ T cells sorted from blood. The receptors stem from a man aged 18-30 years in good health. The CDR3 runs from the conserved cysteine through the conserved F or W. Each record gives: clone size, J gene, V gene, D gene, CDR3 protein, CDR3 DNA. D genes are given only for firm matches. Expanded clones get a size class; other rows say once, few or many, or leave the size out.

clone size: .
J gene: TRBJ2-3
V gene: TRBV10-3
D gene: TRBD1
CDR3 protein: CAISGTGPLDTQYF
CDR3 DNA: TGTGCCATCAGTGGGACAGGGCCTTTAGATACGCAGTATTTT

clone size: .
J gene: TRBJ1-1
V gene: TRBV27
D gene: .
CDR3 protein: CASRPAQGNTEAFF
CDR3 DNA: TGTGCCAGCAGGCCTGCCCAGGGAAACACTGAAGCTTTCTTT

clone size: .
J gene: TRBJ2-5
V gene: TRBV7-3
D gene: TRBD2
CDR3 protein: CASSSRGGRQETQYF
CDR3 DNA: TGTGCCAGCAGCTCGCGGGGGGGCCGACAAGAGACCCAGTACTTC

clone size: once
J gene: TRBJ1-2
V gene: TRBV15
D gene: .
CDR3 protein: CATSRYEGVANYGYTF
CDR3 DNA: TGTGCCACCAGCAGATATGAGGGGGTGGCTAACTATGGCTACACCTTC

clone size: .
J gene: TRBJ1-1
V gene: TRBV10-3
D gene: TRBD1
CDR3 protein: CAISGQGKSLNTEAFF
CDR3 DNA: TGTGCCATCAGTGGACAGGGCAAATCGTTAAACACTGAAGCTTTCTTT

clone size: .
J gene: TRBJ2-5
V gene: TRBV5-1
D gene: TRBD2
CDR3 protein: CASSLGPTSGVFQETQYF
CDR3 DNA: TGCGCCAGCAGCTTGGGCCCAACTAGCGGGGTGTTCCAAGAGACCCAGTACTTC

clone size: once
J gene: TRBJ1-2
V gene: TRBV19
D gene: .
CDR3 protein: CATEWDYGYTF
CDR3 DNA: TGTGCCACCGAGTGGGACTATGGCTACACCTTC

clone size: .
J gene: TRBJ2-3
V gene: TRBV5-1
D gene: .
CDR3 protein: CASSAPNPSTDTQYF
CDR3 DNA: TGCGCCAGCAGCGCACCTAACCCTAGCACAGATACGCAGTATTTT

clone size: .
J gene: TRBJ1-2
V gene: TRBV5-4
D gene: TRBD1
CDR3 protein: CASSSGKQGKYGYTF
CDR3 DNA: TGTGCCAGCAGCTCTGGCAAACAGGGGAAATATGGCTACACCTTC

clone size: .
J gene: TRBJ2-3
V gene: TRBV7-2
D gene: .
CDR3 protein: CASSLVIADPVGTDTQYF
CDR3 DNA: TGTGCCAGCAGCTTAGTAATAGCGGACCCAGTTGGCACAGATACGCAGTATTTT

clone size: .
J gene: TRBJ2-7
V gene: TRBV6-5
D gene: .
CDR3 protein: CASSSAGTYEQYF
CDR3 DNA: TGTGCCAGCAGTTCGGCAGGTACCTACGAGCAGTACTTC

clone size: .
J gene: TRBJ2-2
V gene: TRBV10-1
D gene: .
CDR3 protein: CASSPPNTGELFF
CDR3 DNA: TGCGCCAGCAGCCCTCCTAACACCGGGGAGCTGTTTTTT

clone size: .
J gene: TRBJ2-5
V gene: TRBV4-1
D gene: .
CDR3 protein: CASSQDGFARPGTQYF
CDR3 DNA: TGCGCCAGCAGCCAAGACGGGTTCGCACGCCCGGGGACCCAGTACTTC

clone size: .
J gene: TRBJ2-3
V gene: TRBV28
D gene: .
CDR3 protein: CASSSTGTPGTDTQYF
CDR3 DNA: TGTGCCAGCAGCAGTACCGGGACGCCCGGAACAGATACGCAGTATTTT

clone size: .
J gene: TRBJ1-5
V gene: TRBV30
D gene: TRBD1
CDR3 protein: CAWRTTGQGNQPQHF
CDR3 DNA: TGTGCCTGGAGGACAACGGGACAGGGCAATCAGCCCCAGCATTTT

clone size: .
J gene: TRBJ2-6
V gene: TRBV9
D gene: TRBD1
CDR3 protein: CASSTGTGSSGANVLTF
CDR3 DNA: TGTGCCAGCAGCACAGGGACAGGCAGCTCTGGGGCCAACGTCCTGACTTTC

clone size: .
J gene: TRBJ2-2
V gene: TRBV4-1
D gene: .
CDR3 protein: CASSQDPTYGGANTGELFF
CDR3 DNA: TGCGCCAGCAGCCAAGATCCGACTTATGGAGGAGCGAACACCGGGGAGCTGTTTTTT

clone size: .
J gene: TRBJ2-5
V gene: TRBV14
D gene: .
CDR3 protein: CASSQDGSQETQYF
CDR3 DNA: TGTGCCAGCAGCCAAGACGGGAGTCAAGAGACCCAGTACTTC

clone size: few
J gene: TRBJ2-7
V gene: TRBV11-2
D gene: .
CDR3 protein: CASSLEGRREQYF
CDR3 DNA: TGTGCCAGCAGCTTAGAAGGGAGGCGCGAGCAGTACTTC

clone size: .
J gene: TRBJ2-2
V gene: TRBV6-4
D gene: .
CDR3 protein: CASSATPYVTGELFF
CDR3 DNA: TGTGCCAGCAGCGCTACTCCTTACGTCACCGGGGAGCTGTTTTTT

clone size: .
J gene: TRBJ1-5
V gene: TRBV6-4
D gene: .
CDR3 protein: CASSEDRTVGGGYSNQPQHF
CDR3 DNA: TGTGCCAGCAGTGAGGATCGGACAGTTGGGGGGGGATATAGCAATCAGCCCCAGCATTTT

clone size: .
J gene: TRBJ1-1
V gene: TRBV11-1
D gene: .
CDR3 protein: CASSFRVNTEAFF
CDR3 DNA: TGTGCCAGCAGCTTCCGGGTGAACACTGAAGCTTTCTTT